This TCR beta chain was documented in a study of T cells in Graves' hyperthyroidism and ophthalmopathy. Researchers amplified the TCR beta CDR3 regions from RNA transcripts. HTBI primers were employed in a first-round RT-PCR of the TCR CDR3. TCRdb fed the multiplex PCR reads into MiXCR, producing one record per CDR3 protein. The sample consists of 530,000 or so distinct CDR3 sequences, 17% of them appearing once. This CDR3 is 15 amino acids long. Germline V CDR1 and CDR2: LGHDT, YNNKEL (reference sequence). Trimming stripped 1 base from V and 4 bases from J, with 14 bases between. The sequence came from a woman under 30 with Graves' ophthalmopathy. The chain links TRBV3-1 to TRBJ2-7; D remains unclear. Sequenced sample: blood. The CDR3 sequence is CASSQAPSAIYEQYF. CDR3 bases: TGTGCCAGCAGCCAAGCACCCAGCGCGATATACGAGCAGTACTTC.